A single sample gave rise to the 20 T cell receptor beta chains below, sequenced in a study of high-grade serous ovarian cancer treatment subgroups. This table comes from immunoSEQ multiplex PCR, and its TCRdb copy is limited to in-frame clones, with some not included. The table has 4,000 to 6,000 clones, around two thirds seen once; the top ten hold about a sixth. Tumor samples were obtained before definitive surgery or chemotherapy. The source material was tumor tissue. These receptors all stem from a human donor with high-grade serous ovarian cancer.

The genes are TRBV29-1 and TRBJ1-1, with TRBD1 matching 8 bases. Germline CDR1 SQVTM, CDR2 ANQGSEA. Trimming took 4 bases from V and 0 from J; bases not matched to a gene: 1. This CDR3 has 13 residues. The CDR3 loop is CSVGDRMNTEAFF. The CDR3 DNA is TGCAGCGTTGGGGACAGGATGAACACTGAAGCTTTCTTT.

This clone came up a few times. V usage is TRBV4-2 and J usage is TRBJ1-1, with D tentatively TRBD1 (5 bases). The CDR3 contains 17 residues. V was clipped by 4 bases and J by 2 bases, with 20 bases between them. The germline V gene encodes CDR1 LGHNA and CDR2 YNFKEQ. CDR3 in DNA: TGTGCCAGCAGCCGGCTCCAGGGTGATCCACAAAACACTGAAGCTTTCTTT. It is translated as CASSRLQGDPQNTEAFF.

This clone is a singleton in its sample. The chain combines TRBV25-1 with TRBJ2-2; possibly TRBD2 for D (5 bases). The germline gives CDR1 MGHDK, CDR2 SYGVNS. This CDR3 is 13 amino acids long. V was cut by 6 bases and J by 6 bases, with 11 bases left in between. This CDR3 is CASRGSRPGELFF. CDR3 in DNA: TGTGCCAGCAGGGGGAGCCGGCCCGGGGAGCTGTTTTTT.

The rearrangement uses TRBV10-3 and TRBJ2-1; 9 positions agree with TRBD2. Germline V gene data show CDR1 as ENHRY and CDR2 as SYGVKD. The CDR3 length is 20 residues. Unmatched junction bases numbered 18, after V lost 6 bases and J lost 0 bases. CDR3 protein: CAISPDRWVAGAGSYNEQFF. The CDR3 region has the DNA TGTGCCATCAGCCCAGATCGTTGGGTAGCGGGGGCCGGCTCCTACAATGAGCAGTTCTTC.

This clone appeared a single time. The CDR3 DNA reads as TGCGCCAGCAGCCAAGGAGGGGGCACAGATACGCAGTATTTT. It encodes CASSQGGGTDTQYF. The chain employs TRBV4-1 and TRBJ2-3, with D possibly being TRBD1 or TRBD2 (5 bases each). The CDR3 has 14 amino acids. Germline CDR1 reads MGHRA; CDR2 reads YSYEKL. Deletions cut 1 base from V and 1 base from J, with 6 bases between.

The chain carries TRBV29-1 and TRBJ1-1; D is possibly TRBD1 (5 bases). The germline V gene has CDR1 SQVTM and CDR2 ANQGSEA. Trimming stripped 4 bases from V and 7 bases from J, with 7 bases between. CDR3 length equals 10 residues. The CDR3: CSVGGGEAFF. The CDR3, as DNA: TGCAGCGTTGGTGGGGGTGAAGCTTTCTTT.

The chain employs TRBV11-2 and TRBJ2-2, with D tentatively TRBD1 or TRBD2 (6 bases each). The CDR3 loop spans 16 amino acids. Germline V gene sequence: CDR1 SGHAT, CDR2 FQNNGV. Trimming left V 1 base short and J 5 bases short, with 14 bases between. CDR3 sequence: CASSLVPGAGTGELFF. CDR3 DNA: TGTGCCAGCAGCTTAGTACCGGGGGCAGGGACCGGGGAGCTGTTTTTT.

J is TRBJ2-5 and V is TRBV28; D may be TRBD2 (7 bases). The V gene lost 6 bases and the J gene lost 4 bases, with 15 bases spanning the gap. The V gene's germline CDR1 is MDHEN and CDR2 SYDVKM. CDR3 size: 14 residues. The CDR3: CASRQQGGGETQYF. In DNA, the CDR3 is TGTGCCAGCAGACAACAGGGAGGGGGAGAGACCCAGTACTTC.

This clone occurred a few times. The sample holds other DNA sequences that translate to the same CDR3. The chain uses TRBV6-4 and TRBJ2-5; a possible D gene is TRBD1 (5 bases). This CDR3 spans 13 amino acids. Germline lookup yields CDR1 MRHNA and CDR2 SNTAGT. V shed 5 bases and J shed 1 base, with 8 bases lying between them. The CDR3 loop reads CASSRQLQETQYF. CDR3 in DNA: TGTGCCAGCAGTCGACAGCTCCAAGAGACCCAGTACTTC.

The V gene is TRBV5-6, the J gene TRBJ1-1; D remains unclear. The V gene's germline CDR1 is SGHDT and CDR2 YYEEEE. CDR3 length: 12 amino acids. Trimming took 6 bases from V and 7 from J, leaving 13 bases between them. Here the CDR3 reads CASTIRGSEAFF. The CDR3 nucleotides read TGTGCCAGCACCATAAGAGGGAGTGAAGCTTTCTTT.

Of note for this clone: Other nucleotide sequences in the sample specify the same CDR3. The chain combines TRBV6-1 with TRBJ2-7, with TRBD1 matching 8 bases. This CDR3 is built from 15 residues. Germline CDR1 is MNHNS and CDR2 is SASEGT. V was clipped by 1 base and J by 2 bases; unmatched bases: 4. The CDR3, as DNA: TGTGCCAGCAGTGAAGGCGGGACAGGTCCCTACGAGCAGTACGTC. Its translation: CASSEGGTGPYEQYV.

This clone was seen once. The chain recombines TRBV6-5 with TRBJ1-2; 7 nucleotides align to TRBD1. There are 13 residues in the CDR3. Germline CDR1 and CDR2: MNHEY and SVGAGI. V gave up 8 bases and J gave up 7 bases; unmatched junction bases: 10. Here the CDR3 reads CASGGGEFGGYTF. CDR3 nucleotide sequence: TGTGCCAGCGGAGGGGGCGAATTCGGTGGCTACACCTTC.

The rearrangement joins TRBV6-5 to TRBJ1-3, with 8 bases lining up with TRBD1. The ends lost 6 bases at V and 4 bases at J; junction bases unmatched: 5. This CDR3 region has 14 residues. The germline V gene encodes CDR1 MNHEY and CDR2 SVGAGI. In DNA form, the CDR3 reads TGTGCCAGCAGCAGGGGGCAAGCCGGAAACACCATATATTTT. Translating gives CASSRGQAGNTIYF.

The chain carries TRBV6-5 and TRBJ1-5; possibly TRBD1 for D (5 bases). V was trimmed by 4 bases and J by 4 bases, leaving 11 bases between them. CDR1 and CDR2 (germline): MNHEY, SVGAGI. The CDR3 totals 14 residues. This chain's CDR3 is CASSSGRANQPQHF. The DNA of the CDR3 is TGTGCCAGCAGTTCGGGCAGGGCGAATCAGCCCCAGCATTTT.

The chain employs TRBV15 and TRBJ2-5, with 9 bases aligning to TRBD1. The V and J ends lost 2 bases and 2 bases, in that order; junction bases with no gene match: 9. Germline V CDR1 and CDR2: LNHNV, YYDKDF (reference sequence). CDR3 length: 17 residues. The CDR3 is CATSRPTGGILQETQYF. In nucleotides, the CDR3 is TGTGCCACCAGCAGACCGACAGGGGGGATCCTACAAGAGACCCAGTACTTC.

The CDR3 region is CAISESQGAKSEQYF. The DNA of the CDR3 is TGTGCCATCAGTGAGTCACAGGGGGCGAAGAGTGAGCAGTACTTC. The rearrangement uses TRBV10-3 and TRBJ2-7; 9 bases match TRBD1. The ends lost 0 bases at V and 7 bases at J; junction bases unmatched: 7. The CDR3 spans 15 residues. The germline CDR1 and CDR2 sequences are ENHRY and SYGVKD.

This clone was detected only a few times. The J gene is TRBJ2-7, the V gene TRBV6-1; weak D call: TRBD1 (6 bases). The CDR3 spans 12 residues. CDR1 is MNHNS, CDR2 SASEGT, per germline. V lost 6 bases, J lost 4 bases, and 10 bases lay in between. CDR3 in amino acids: CASSPQGYEQYV. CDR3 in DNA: TGTGCCAGCAGCCCCCAGGGGTACGAGCAGTACGTC.

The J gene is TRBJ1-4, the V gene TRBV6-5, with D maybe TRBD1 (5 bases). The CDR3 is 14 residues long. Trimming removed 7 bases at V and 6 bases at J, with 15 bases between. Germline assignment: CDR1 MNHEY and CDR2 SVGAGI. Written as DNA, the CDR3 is TGTGCCAGCAAGGACCAGGGCTGGGATGAAAAACTGTTTTTT. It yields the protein CASKDQGWDEKLFF.

The CDR3 spells CASSQAIGSTYSGNTIYF. In DNA form, the CDR3 reads TGTGCCAGCAGCCAAGCCATAGGGTCGACGTACTCTGGAAACACCATATATTTT. V is TRBV4-2 and J is TRBJ1-3; D ambiguous. The CDR3 sequence is 18 residues long. The V gene lost 1 base and the J gene lost 0 bases, with 16 bases spanning the gap. Germline lookup yields CDR1 LGHNA and CDR2 YNFKEQ.

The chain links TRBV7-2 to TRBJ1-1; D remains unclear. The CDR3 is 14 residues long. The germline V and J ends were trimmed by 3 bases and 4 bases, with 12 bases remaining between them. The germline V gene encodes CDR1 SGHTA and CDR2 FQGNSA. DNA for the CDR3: TGTGCCAGCAGCTTCCGGGTGTTGGCCACTGAAGCTTTCTTT. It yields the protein CASSFRVLATEAFF.